A single sample gave rise to the 3 T cell receptor beta chains below, sequenced in a study of T cell responses to AZD1222 COVID-19 vaccine. The data were produced by immunoSEQ multiplex PCR, yet TCRdb's version contains in-frame clones alone and is incomplete. The sample lists around 69,000 clones, over 80% occurring once. This material consisted of peripheral blood, taken on day 0 of AZD1222 vaccination. The origin of the receptors is an adult in good health.

V usage is TRBV19 and J usage is TRBJ1-3; perhaps TRBD1 as D (5 bases). Germline V gene data show CDR1 as LNHDA and CDR2 as SQIVND (reference sequence). The CDR3 has 19 amino acids. Deletions cut 4 bases from V and 0 bases from J, with 22 bases between. The CDR3 spells CASSTLPRAGLSSGNTIYF. The CDR3 bases are TGTGCCAGTAGTACCCTACCGAGAGCAGGGTTGAGCTCTGGAAACACCATATATTTT.

This sequence joins TRBV2 and TRBJ2-7; a possible D gene is TRBD2 (5 bases). The length of the CDR3 is 11 residues. Germline assignment: CDR1 SNHLY and CDR2 FYNNEI. Trimming cost V 10 bases and J 4 bases, with 11 bases left between them. CDR3 residues: CATGEGYEQYF. As DNA, the CDR3 is TGTGCCACCGGTGAGGGTTACGAGCAGTACTTC.

The chain carries TRBV4-3 and TRBJ2-7; D is uncertain. Germline loops: CDR1 LGHNA, CDR2 YSLEER. The CDR3 length is 13 residues. V was cut by 0 bases and J by 1 base, with 4 bases left in between. CDR3 in DNA: TGCGCCAGCAGCCAAGAGAAGTCCTACGAGCAGTACTTC. Translation gives CASSQEKSYEQYF.